The 9 T cell receptor beta chains below all came from one sample that was sequenced in a study of neurological immune-mediated disorders (dated by TCRdb to about 2019). The library was obtained by 5' RACE. Data came from an Illumina HiSeq 2500. TCRdb handled the public reads itself, with Q25 trimming in fastp and clone calling in MiXCR, and kept productive beta chains. A single entry per CDR3 protein holds the most common genes and DNA from its merged rows. The sample data list about 49,000 distinct CDR3 sequences, and 9% to 10% of these were observed just once. 1.5% to 2% of the sample rests with the top ten. Sample time point, as interpreted from the label and publication: longitudinal time-point 1 (baseline). The sequenced sample consisted of PBMCs. These receptors all stem from a woman in her forties in good health.

Ten or more counts support this clonotype. The rearrangement links TRBV5-5 to TRBJ2-7; 9 nucleotides agree with TRBD1. The CDR3 contains 15 residues. Trimming removed 1 base from V and 5 bases from J; junction bases left unmatched: 7. Germline values: CDR1 SGHKS, CDR2 YYEKEE (reference sequence). Here the CDR3 reads CASSLWGTGLNEQYF. The CDR3 region has the DNA TGTGCCAGCAGCTTGTGGGGGACAGGGCTCAACGAGCAGTACTTC. The variable domain in full, completed from reference TRBV5-5 and TRBJ2-7, reads DAGVTQSPTHLIKTRGQQVTLRCSPISGHKSVSWYQQVLGQGPQFIFQYYEKEERGRGNFPDRFSARQFPNYSSELNVNALLLGDSALYLCASSLWGTGLNEQYFGPGTRLTVT.

This clonotype was seen many times. The V and J genes are TRBV20-1 and TRBJ1-5; the D gene is possibly TRBD1 (5 bases). The CDR3 sequence is 17 residues long. V dropped 5 bases and J dropped 0 bases, with 20 bases sitting between them. Germline V gives CDR1 DFQATT, CDR2 SNEGSKA (reference sequence). The CDR3 loop is CSAYDSKMFYSNQPQHF. The CDR3 nucleotides are TGCAGTGCTTACGACAGTAAGATGTTCTATAGCAATCAGCCCCAGCATTTT.

A word on this clonotype: This could be a read error, since a much larger clone is one nucleotide away. This rearrangement joins TRBV29-1 to TRBJ1-4; a weak D match, TRBD1 (5 bases). CDR1 and CDR2 from the germline V gene are SQVTM and ANQGSEA. V lost 6 bases and J lost 3, with 11 bases in between. The CDR3 consists of 13 residues. The CDR3 loop is CSVRQTSNEKLFF. The CDR3 DNA reads TGCAGCGTCCGACAGACATCTAATGAAAAACTGTTTTTT.

Ten or more counts support this clonotype. The chain couples TRBV6-6 to TRBJ1-5; no definite D call. The CDR3 totals 13 residues. The ends were cut back, 0 bases at V and 5 bases at J, with 5 bases in the middle. Per the germline V gene, CDR1 is MNHNY and CDR2 is SVGAGI (reference sequence). The CDR3 coding sequence is TGTGCCAGCAGTTACTCCCCGTATCAGCCCCAGCATTTT. The encoded protein is CASSYSPYQPQHF.

A word on this clonotype: A read error may be the cause here, since a much bigger clone is one base away. The chain carries TRBV5-1 and TRBJ1-2; D ambiguous. The CDR3 totals 15 residues. The germline V gene has CDR1 SGHRS and CDR2 YFSETQ. CDR3 residues: CVSRPPDPYSYGYTF. The CDR3 bases are TGCGTCAGCCGACCCCCGGACCCATACTCCTATGGCTACACCTTC.

Ten or more counts support this clonotype. This chain joins TRBV12-3 or TRBV12-4 and TRBJ2-2; D not resolved. This CDR3 has 14 amino acids. V was trimmed by 6 bases and J by 5 bases, leaving 13 bases between them. The CDR3 DNA reads as TGTGCCAGCAGCTTCCACACCGTTACCGGGGAGCTGTTTTTT. Its protein product is CASSFHTVTGELFF.

This clonotype came up a few times. This sequence joins TRBV29-1 and TRBJ2-7; D ambiguous. The V end was cut by 6 bases, the J end by 3 bases, with 12 bases between. The CDR3 is 12 residues long. Germline V gene sequence: CDR1 SQVTM, CDR2 ANQGSEA. The chain's CDR3 is CSVQPGRYEQYF. DNA for the CDR3: TGCAGCGTCCAACCGGGCCGCTACGAGCAGTACTTC.

This clonotype showed up many times. The chain recombines TRBV10-2 with TRBJ1-5; D possibly corresponds to TRBD1 (5 bases). Trimming pared 4 bases from V and 1 base from J, leaving 11 bases between. The CDR3 loop spans 15 amino acids. Germline-derived CDR1 and CDR2 are WSHSY and SAAADI. The CDR3 loop reads CASSGLRGSNQPQHF. CDR3 bases: TGCGCCAGCAGTGGACTCCGGGGCAGCAATCAGCCCCAGCATTTT.

At least ten counts were recorded for this clonotype. V usage is TRBV12-3 or TRBV12-4 and J usage is TRBJ2-7; 10 bases align to TRBD1. The CDR3 totals 15 residues. Losses at the gene ends were 5 bases for V and 4 bases for J; bases not matched to a gene: 8. The DNA for the CDR3 is TGTGCCAGCAGTCAACCCGGGACAGGGGCGTACGAGCAGTACTTC. It is translated as CASSQPGTGAYEQYF.